This passage covers 9 T cell receptor beta chains from one sample sequenced in a study of shared clonotypes between healthy human individuals (dated by TCRdb to 2019 to 2021). The method behind the library was the immunoSEQ multiplex PCR assay. This immuneACCESS table, as held by TCRdb, lists in-frame sequences with V and J called but not all clones. Of the missing ones, under half trace to an unresolved V gene in checked studies; the others have no known cause. For this sample the table gives roughly 2 million clones, of which roughly 94% were detected only once. Jointly, the top ten make up roughly 0.13% of the sample. Sequenced material: naive CD4+ T cells sorted from blood. The cell subset or site tag for this specimen amounts to: CD45RA+ positively selected. All receptors derive from a man aged 18-30 years in good health.

The rearrangement uses TRBV6-1 and TRBJ2-3; 7 positions match TRBD1. CDR1 is MNHNS, CDR2 SASEGT, per germline. The trim removed 5 bases at V and 7 bases at J, leaving 3 bases unmatched. The CDR3 consists of 12 residues. The CDR3 is CASSPQGNTQYF. The CDR3 DNA reads as TGTGCCAGCAGTCCACAGGGGAATACGCAGTATTTT.

For the CDR3, the DNA is TGTGCCAGCAGTTCCCACACAGCCACCTACGAGCAGTACTTC. Translating gives CASSSHTATYEQYF. The rearrangement uses TRBV27 and TRBJ2-7; D remains ambiguous. The V gene's germline CDR1 is MNHEY and CDR2 SMNVEV (reference sequence). Trimming took off 4 bases at V and 2 bases at J, with 12 bases between the two ends. There are 14 residues in the CDR3.

The chain combines TRBV4-1 with TRBJ2-7; 8 nucleotides agree with TRBD1. V gave up 4 bases and J gave up 3 bases; unmatched junction bases: 11. CDR1 is MGHRA, CDR2 YSYEKL, per germline. The CDR3 consists of 16 residues. DNA for the CDR3: TGCGCCAGCAGCCCCCCCGGGGGACAGGTGTTCTACGAGCAGTACTTC. Encoded protein: CASSPPGGQVFYEQYF.

The CDR3 protein is CASSPNPANTEAFF. CDR3 nucleotide sequence: TGTGCCAGCTCACCAAATCCAGCGAACACTGAAGCTTTCTTT. The chain uses TRBV18 and TRBJ1-1; D ambiguous. Trimming left V 2 bases short and J 1 base short, with 8 bases between. CDR3 length: 14 residues. The germline V gene has CDR1 KGHSH and CDR2 LQKENI.

CDR3: CASSLGDRGDNEQFF. CDR3 DNA sequence: TGTGCCAGCAGCTTAGGGGACAGGGGGGACAATGAGCAGTTCTTC. The chain has TRBV7-9 and TRBJ2-1; 11 bases are shared with TRBD1. CDR1 and CDR2 from the germline V gene are SEHNR and FQNEAQ (reference sequence). The CDR3 contains 15 residues. V shed 1 base, J shed 5 bases, and the junction held 1 base outside the gene matches.

The V call is TRBV11-3, the J call TRBJ2-1; D is unclear. Between the trimmed V and J ends, which lost 1 base and 7 bases, there was a span of 14 bases. The CDR3 spans 15 residues. Looked up from germline, CDR1 is SGHNT and CDR2 is YENEEA. In nucleotides, the CDR3 is TGTGCCAGCAGCTTAGGTCAGTGGGAAGGGAATGAGCAGTTCTTC. This translates into CASSLGQWEGNEQFF.

This clone is a singleton in its sample. V gene TRBV25-1 combines with J gene TRBJ2-1; 14 bases line up with TRBD2. The V gene's germline CDR1 is MGHDK and CDR2 SYGVNS. The CDR3 loop spans 16 amino acids. V dropped 4 bases and J dropped 5; count of bases not matched to a gene: 4. The CDR3 protein is CASSGLAGGLNNEQFF. The CDR3 DNA sequence: TGTGCCAGCAGTGGACTAGCGGGAGGGCTCAACAATGAGCAGTTCTTC. The full variable domain, with the rest looked up from reference TRBV25-1 and TRBJ2-1, is EADIYQTPRYLVIGTGKKITLECSQTMGHDKMYWYQQDPGMELHLIHYSYGVNSTEKGDLSSESTVSRIRTEHFPLTLESARPSHTSQYLCASSGLAGGLNNEQFFGPGTRLTVL.

V is TRBV5-1 and J is TRBJ2-5; TRBD2 aligns across 10 bases. V dropped 4 bases and J dropped 5; count of bases not matched to a gene: 5. Germline CDR1 is SGHRS and CDR2 is YFSETQ. This CDR3 spans 14 amino acids. The CDR3 DNA follows: TGCGCCAGCAGCCCCGGGACTAGCGTTGAGACCCAGTACTTC. This encodes CASSPGTSVETQYF. The whole variable domain, filled in from reference TRBV5-1 and TRBJ2-5, reads KAGVTQTPRYLIKTRGQQVTLSCSPISGHRSVSWYQQTPGQGLQFLFEYFSETQRNKGNFPGRFSGRQFSNSRSEMNVSTLELGDSALYLCASSPGTSVETQYFGPGTRLLVL.

This chain joins TRBV5-6 and TRBJ1-4, with a weak D call TRBD1 (5 bases). The CDR3 is 18 residues long. CDR1 is SGHDT, CDR2 YYEEEE, per germline. V gave up 1 base and J gave up 2 bases, with 18 bases separating them. The CDR3 nucleotides are TGTGCCAGCAGCTTGAGGCTCCTCGGCAGGGCGACTAATGAAAAACTGTTTTTT. The encoded protein is CASSLRLLGRATNEKLFF.